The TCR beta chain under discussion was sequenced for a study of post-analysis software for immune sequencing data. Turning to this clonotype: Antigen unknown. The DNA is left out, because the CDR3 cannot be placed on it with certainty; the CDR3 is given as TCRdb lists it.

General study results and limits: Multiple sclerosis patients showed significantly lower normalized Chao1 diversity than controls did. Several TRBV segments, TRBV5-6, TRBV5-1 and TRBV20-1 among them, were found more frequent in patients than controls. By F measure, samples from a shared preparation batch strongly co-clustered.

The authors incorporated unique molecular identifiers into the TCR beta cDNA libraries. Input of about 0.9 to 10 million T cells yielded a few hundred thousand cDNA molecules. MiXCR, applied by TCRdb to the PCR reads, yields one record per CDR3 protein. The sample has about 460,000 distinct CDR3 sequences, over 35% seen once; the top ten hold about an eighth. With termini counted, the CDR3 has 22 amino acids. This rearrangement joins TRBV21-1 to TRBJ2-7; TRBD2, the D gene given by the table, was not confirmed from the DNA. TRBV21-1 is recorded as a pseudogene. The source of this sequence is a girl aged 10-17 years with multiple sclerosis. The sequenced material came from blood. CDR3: CARAATPKRVAGGNWGLYEQYF.